This is a list of T cell receptor beta chains from one sample in a study of blood T cell repertoires in COVID-19. Assay used: immunoSEQ multiplex PCR; TCRdb lists only in-frame clones, some missing. The data hold around 47,000 clones, with 80% to 90% observed a single time. Sequenced input: peripheral blood. Receptors originate from a human donor in a cohort sampled during active COVID-19. CDR3s leave out the opening cysteine and the closing phenylalanine or tryptophan.

J gene: TRBJ1-4
V gene: TRBV7-2
CDR3 protein: ASSLDRSGANEKLF

J gene: TRBJ1-2
V gene: TRBV7-2
CDR3 protein: ASSAGTVYGYT

J gene: TRBJ2-5
V gene: TRBV7-9
CDR3 protein: ASSERGALETQY

J gene: TRBJ2-1
V gene: TRBV19
CDR3 protein: ASTGGASYNEQF

J gene: TRBJ2-2
V gene: TRBV13
CDR3 protein: ASSLANTGELF

J gene: TRBJ1-4
V gene: TRBV6-1
CDR3 protein: ASSEAAEKLF

J gene: TRBJ1-4
V gene: TRBV5-4
CDR3 protein: ASSRDRVEKLF

J gene: TRBJ2-3
V gene: TRBV19
CDR3 protein: ASTSSADTQY

J gene: TRBJ2-2
V gene: TRBV4-1
CDR3 protein: ASRPTEMAGELF

J gene: TRBJ1-2
V gene: TRBV29-1
CDR3 protein: SVVPRAGDGYT

J gene: TRBJ2-5
V gene: TRBV5-5
CDR3 protein: ASSVIAGMGETQY

J gene: TRBJ1-5
V gene: TRBV29-1
CDR3 protein: SVALTGTTQPQH

J gene: TRBJ2-5
V gene: TRBV9
CDR3 protein: ASSERGGYQETQY

J gene: TRBJ1-3
V gene: TRBV3-1/TRBV3-2
CDR3 protein: ASSQDLARSGNTIY

J gene: TRBJ2-7
V gene: TRBV6-2/TRBV6-3
CDR3 protein: ASSYSGLAGALSYEQY

J gene: TRBJ2-1
V gene: TRBV4-2
CDR3 protein: ASSQERGVSYNEQF

J gene: TRBJ1-2
V gene: TRBV6-6
CDR3 protein: ASSYSTSSYGYT

J gene: TRBJ2-5
V gene: TRBV11-2
CDR3 protein: ASSLPTGETQY

J gene: TRBJ2-3
V gene: TRBV18
CDR3 protein: ASSPPVWGRSTDTQY

J gene: TRBJ1-2
V gene: TRBV13
CDR3 protein: ASSPSGGSWNGYT

J gene: TRBJ2-7
V gene: TRBV2
CDR3 protein: ASSASGPNEQY

J gene: TRBJ2-5
V gene: TRBV5-1
CDR3 protein: ASSLWVGGETQY

J gene: TRBJ1-5
V gene: TRBV3-1/TRBV3-2
CDR3 protein: ASSLQGNQPQH

J gene: TRBJ1-2
V gene: TRBV7-8
CDR3 protein: ASSVLGTNYGYT

J gene: TRBJ1-2
V gene: TRBV7-9
CDR3 protein: ASSFPTGGGYT

J gene: TRBJ2-2
V gene: TRBV5-1
CDR3 protein: ASKGEQNTGELF

J gene: TRBJ1-4
V gene: TRBV28
CDR3 protein: ASRQANEKLF

J gene: TRBJ1-1
V gene: TRBV12-3/TRBV12-4
CDR3 protein: ASRIQGTEAF

J gene: TRBJ2-3
V gene: TRBV7-2
CDR3 protein: ASSSTLGGTGGFRDTQY

J gene: TRBJ1-2
V gene: TRBV24-1
CDR3 protein: ATSDFGQGRGGYGYT

J gene: TRBJ2-5
V gene: TRBV4-1
CDR3 protein: ASSRRQGADQETQY

J gene: TRBJ1-3
V gene: TRBV4-1
CDR3 protein: ASSHEPTRAGNTIY

J gene: TRBJ2-7
V gene: TRBV7-8
CDR3 protein: ASSLEGQYYEQY

J gene: TRBJ1-5
V gene: TRBV19
CDR3 protein: ASSLLGRISNQPQH

J gene: TRBJ2-5
V gene: TRBV4-1
CDR3 protein: ASSQEALAGVETQY

J gene: TRBJ2-2
V gene: TRBV13
CDR3 protein: ASSTDSGTGELF

J gene: TRBJ2-4
V gene: TRBV11-2
CDR3 protein: ASSDILNQNIQY

J gene: TRBJ2-7
V gene: TRBV5-5
CDR3 protein: ASNHPGGAAPYEQY

J gene: TRBJ2-2
V gene: TRBV4-3
CDR3 protein: ASSQGAQGSGELF

J gene: TRBJ2-7
V gene: TRBV29-1
CDR3 protein: SVRESYEQY

J gene: TRBJ1-5
V gene: TRBV2
CDR3 protein: ASSGPGQGVPYSNQPQH

J gene: TRBJ1-6
V gene: TRBV6-5
CDR3 protein: ASSYEGARGSPLH

J gene: TRBJ2-2
V gene: TRBV5-1
CDR3 protein: ASSTSSGAGELF

J gene: TRBJ2-3
V gene: TRBV6-6
CDR3 protein: ASSQRADTQY

J gene: TRBJ2-1
V gene: TRBV2
CDR3 protein: ASSKAPGVDEQF

J gene: TRBJ2-1
V gene: TRBV11-1
CDR3 protein: ASSLAQWTPSEQF

J gene: TRBJ1-2
V gene: TRBV12-3/TRBV12-4
CDR3 protein: ASSPTGSHGYT

J gene: TRBJ1-6
V gene: TRBV5-1
CDR3 protein: ASSSQGLSSYNSPLH

J gene: TRBJ1-1
V gene: TRBV7-2
CDR3 protein: ASSSSRTGRNTEAF

J gene: TRBJ2-5
V gene: TRBV3-1/TRBV3-2
CDR3 protein: ASSPRTGTGLPETQY

J gene: TRBJ1-1
V gene: TRBV18
CDR3 protein: ASSPGRATEAF

J gene: TRBJ2-2
V gene: TRBV27
CDR3 protein: ASSLGQGAPGELF

J gene: TRBJ2-1
V gene: TRBV5-1
CDR3 protein: ASSFGTGGNEQF

J gene: TRBJ2-3
V gene: TRBV6-5
CDR3 protein: ASSPLAGGPDTQY

J gene: TRBJ2-1
V gene: TRBV5-8
CDR3 protein: ATGPQYNEQF